This T cell receptor beta chain comes out of a study of blood T cell repertoires in COVID-19. Sequenced by immunoSEQ multiplex PCR; TCRdb stores in-frame clones only, minus some. The top ten clones hold approximately 4.1% of a sample with 100,000 or so clones, just over 90% of them seen once. CDR3 length: 13 amino acids. V gave up 5 bases and J gave up 7 bases, with 14 bases separating them. CDR1 SGHAT and CDR2 FQNNGV come from the germline V gene. The genes are TRBV11-2 and TRBJ1-1, with D hard to call. The sequencing sample was made of peripheral blood. The clonotype originates from a woman between 45 and 65 years old in a cohort sampled during active COVID-19. The CDR3 nucleotides are TGTGCCAGCAGCCTAATCCTGCCCGGTGAAGCTTTCTTT. It encodes CASSLILPGEAFF.